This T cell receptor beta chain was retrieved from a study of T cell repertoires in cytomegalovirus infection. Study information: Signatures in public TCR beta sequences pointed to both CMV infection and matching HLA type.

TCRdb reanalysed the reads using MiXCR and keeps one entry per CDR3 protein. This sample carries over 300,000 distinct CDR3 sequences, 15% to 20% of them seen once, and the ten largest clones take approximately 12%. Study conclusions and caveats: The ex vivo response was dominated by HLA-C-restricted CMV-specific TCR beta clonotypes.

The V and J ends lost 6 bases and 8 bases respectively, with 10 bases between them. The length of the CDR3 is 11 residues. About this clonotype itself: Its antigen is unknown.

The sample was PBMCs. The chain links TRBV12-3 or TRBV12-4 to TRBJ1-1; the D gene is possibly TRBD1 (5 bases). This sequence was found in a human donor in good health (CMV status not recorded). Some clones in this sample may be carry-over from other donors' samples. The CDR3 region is CASSIDREAFF. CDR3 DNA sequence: TGTGCCAGCAGCATCGACAGAGAAGCTTTCTTT.